The 26 T cell receptor beta chains listed next were all sequenced from one sample in a study of T cell responses to AZD1222 COVID-19 vaccine. Sequencing was performed with immunoSEQ multiplex PCR; in TCRdb, only in-frame clones are kept and a portion is missing. The table has about 150,000 clones, 90% seen once. This material consisted of peripheral blood, taken on day 0 of AZD1222 vaccination. The receptors originated from an adult in good health.

The J gene is TRBJ2-3, the V gene TRBV24-1; D gene ambiguous. This CDR3 region has 12 residues. Germline V lookup: CDR1 KGHDR, CDR2 SFDVKD. Trimming took 2 bases from V and 7 from J, leaving 6 bases between them. CDR3 region: CATSDSLYTQYF. Written as DNA, the CDR3 is TGTGCCACCAGTGATTCCCTGTATACGCAGTATTTT.

CDR3 protein: CASSVPGIPGNTIYF. The CDR3 coding sequence is TGTGCCAGCAGTGTCCCGGGGATCCCTGGAAACACCATATATTTT. This rearrangement joins TRBV28 to TRBJ1-3, with D unclear. Trimming stripped 5 bases from V and 2 bases from J, with 13 bases between. Germline V lookup: CDR1 MDHEN, CDR2 SYDVKM. The CDR3 runs to 15 residues.

The CDR3 DNA reads as TGTGCCACCTCAGGACTAGCCAAAAACATTCAGTACTTC. It is translated as CATSGLAKNIQYF. The genes are TRBV10-3 and TRBJ2-4, with D possibly matching TRBD2 (5 bases). CDR1 ENHRY and CDR2 SYGVKD come from the germline V gene. The CDR3 runs 13 residues. V was trimmed by 10 bases and J by 0 bases, leaving 10 bases between them.

Points on this clone: This sample also contains other DNA sequences that code for the same CDR3. V usage is TRBV20-1 and J usage is TRBJ2-3; D is ambiguous. The CDR3 is 10 residues long. The germline V and J ends were trimmed by 5 bases and 2 bases, with 2 bases remaining between them. Germline assignment: CDR1 DFQATT and CDR2 SNEGSKA (reference sequence). DNA of the CDR3: TGCAGTGCTTCCACAGATACGCAGTATTTT. It translates to CSASTDTQYF.

This chain links TRBV7-2 with TRBJ2-2; maybe TRBD1 (6 bases). V was cut by 11 bases and J by 7 bases, with 17 bases left in between. The CDR3 is made up of 13 amino acids. The germline V gene has CDR1 SGHTA and CDR2 FQGNSA. CDR3 in DNA: TGTGCCGGACGGACAGCTGGGGACGGGGAGCTGTTTTTT. Translating gives CAGRTAGDGELFF. Full variable domain (rest looked up from reference TRBV7-2 and TRBJ2-2): GAGVSQSPSNKVTEKGKDVELRCDPISGHTALYWYRQSLGQGLEFLIYFQGNSAPDKSGLPSDRFSAERTGGSVSTLTIQRTQQEDSAVYLCAGRTAGDGELFFGEGSRLTVL.

This clone has only a few counts. The chain recombines TRBV28 with TRBJ1-3; D gene unclear. The germline V gene encodes CDR1 MDHEN and CDR2 SYDVKM. The V gene lost 3 bases and the J gene lost 0 bases, with 9 bases spanning the gap. This CDR3 is 15 amino acids long. CDR3 protein: CASSFQEPSGNTIYF. CDR3 coding DNA: TGTGCCAGCAGTTTTCAAGAGCCCTCTGGAAACACCATATATTTT. Filled out from reference TRBV28 and TRBJ1-3, the complete variable domain reads DVKVTQSSRYLVKRTGEKVFLECVQDMDHENMFWYRQDPGLGLRLIYFSYDVKMKEKGDIPEGYSVSREKKERFSLILESASTNQTSMYLCASSFQEPSGNTIYFGEGSWLTVV.

The rearrangement uses TRBV9 and TRBJ2-2, with D uncertain. Germline CDR1 SGDLS, CDR2 YYNGEE. With 3 bases removed from V and 8 bases from J, the gap between germline ends came to 11 bases. CDR3 length equals 13 residues. Here the CDR3 DNA reads TGTGCCAGCAGCGAGCCGTCAACAGGGGAGCTGTTTTTT. This sequence encodes CASSEPSTGELFF.

In its sample, this clone was seen once. V gene TRBV18 combines with J gene TRBJ2-7; D tentatively reads TRBD1 or TRBD2 (5 bases each). The length of the CDR3 is 13 residues. Looked up from germline, CDR1 is KGHSH and CDR2 is LQKENI. Between the trimmed V and J ends, which lost 6 bases and 5 bases, there was a span of 14 bases. The CDR3 DNA reads as TGTGCCAGCTCGGAGCAAGGGGAGAACGAGCAGTACTTC. Protein product: CASSEQGENEQYF. Based on the CDR3 plus reference TRBV18 and TRBJ2-7, the full variable domain is NAGVMQNPRHLVRRRGQEARLRCSPMKGHSHVYWYRQLPEEGLKFMVYLQKENIIDESGMPKERFSAEFPKEGPSILRIQQVVRGDSAAYFCASSEQGENEQYFGPGTRLTVT.

The chain couples TRBV5-8 to TRBJ1-5; 7 positions agree with TRBD1. The V gene's germline CDR1 is SGHTS and CDR2 YDEGEE. V trimming: 2 bases; J trimming: 2 bases; junction bases outside the gene matches: 4. The CDR3 runs 15 residues. Written as DNA, the CDR3 is TGTGCCAGCAGCTTCCCGGGACAGCGCAATCAGCCCCAGCATTTT. It yields the protein CASSFPGQRNQPQHF.

The chain couples TRBV2 to TRBJ1-2; D might be TRBD1 (5 bases). This CDR3 contains 13 residues. Trimming took off 6 bases at V and 2 bases at J, with 10 bases between the two ends. From germline, CDR1 is SNHLY and CDR2 FYNNEI. The CDR3 sequence is CASSRTLNYGYTF. Here the CDR3 DNA reads TGTGCCAGCAGCCGGACACTGAACTATGGCTACACCTTC.

In this sample, this clone turned up once. V gene TRBV4-3 combines with J gene TRBJ1-2; D uncertain. The V end was cut by 1 base, the J end by 4 bases, with 13 bases between. The CDR3 has 15 residues. The germline V gene has CDR1 LGHNA and CDR2 YSLEER. DNA of the CDR3: TGCGCCAGCAGCCAAGGGGAGGTCGGGGTCTATGGCTACACCTTC. Translation: CASSQGEVGVYGYTF.

The chain has TRBV6-5 and TRBJ1-4; possibly TRBD1 for D (6 bases). Germline V gene sequence: CDR1 MNHEY, CDR2 SVGAGI. CDR3 length equals 15 residues. Trimming removed 7 bases from V and 8 bases from J, with 20 bases in between. CDR3: CASTAGGAGEEKLFF. The CDR3 DNA reads TGTGCCAGCACCGCGGGGGGGGCAGGAGAAGAAAAACTGTTTTTT.

The V and J genes are TRBV11-2 and TRBJ1-2; possibly TRBD1 for D (6 bases). The V end lost 5 bases, the J end lost 0 bases, and 7 bases lay between the germline ends. The CDR3 is 13 amino acids. From germline, CDR1 is SGHAT and CDR2 FQNNGV. The CDR3 is CASSDRTNYGYTF. CDR3 sequence (DNA): TGTGCCAGCAGCGACAGGACTAACTATGGCTACACCTTC.

The table lists this clone with a few counts. This sequence joins TRBV12-3 or TRBV12-4 and TRBJ1-2; tentative D call: TRBD1 (5 bases). The CDR3 runs 12 residues. Trimming pared 6 bases from V and 7 bases from J, leaving 12 bases between. The CDR3 spells CASRRDSGGYTF. The CDR3 DNA reads as TGTGCCAGCAGAAGGGACTCGGGTGGCTACACCTTC.

This clone came up once. The V and J genes are TRBV4-1 and TRBJ2-7, with 8 bases identical to TRBD1. There are 19 residues in the CDR3. Trimming cost V 5 bases and J 1 base; bases outside gene matches: 19. Germline V gene lookup returns CDR1 MGHRA and CDR2 YSYEKL. The CDR3 protein is CASSAPTGAGGALSYEQYF. The CDR3 bases are TGCGCCAGCAGCGCCCCGACAGGGGCCGGGGGAGCTTTATCCTACGAGCAGTACTTC.

V gene TRBV7-9 combines with J gene TRBJ2-3, with D tentatively TRBD2 (5 bases). The germline V gene has CDR1 SEHNR and CDR2 FQNEAQ (reference sequence). V lost 5 bases, J lost 5 bases, and 14 bases lay in between. The CDR3 is made up of 14 amino acids. The chain's CDR3 is CASSSLHGKDTQYF. The DNA for the CDR3 is TGTGCCAGCAGCAGTCTTCACGGGAAAGATACGCAGTATTTT.

The rearrangement uses TRBV19 and TRBJ2-5; D unresolved. Germline lookup yields CDR1 LNHDA and CDR2 SQIVND (reference sequence). V was clipped by 7 bases and J by 5 bases, with 11 bases between them. The CDR3 consists of 12 residues. The CDR3 spells CASKTETETQYF. CDR3 DNA sequence: TGTGCCAGTAAGACGGAGACGGAGACCCAGTACTTC. Full variable domain (outside the CDR3, taken from reference TRBV19 and TRBJ2-5): DGGITQSPKYLFRKEGQNVTLSCEQNLNHDAMYWYRQDPGQGLRLIYYSQIVNDFQKGDIAEGYSVSREKKESFPLTVTSAQKNPTAFYLCASKTETETQYFGPGTRLLVL.

This clone was detected only once. The V gene is TRBV6-6, the J gene TRBJ2-1; D unclear. The germline V gene has CDR1 MNHNY and CDR2 SVGAGI (reference sequence). V lost 6 bases and J 4 bases, leaving 7 bases between the germline ends. The CDR3 runs to 12 residues. The chain's CDR3 is CASSLQYNEQFF. The DNA of the CDR3 is TGTGCCAGCAGCCTACAGTACAATGAGCAGTTCTTC.

The chain joins TRBV30 to TRBJ1-2; D is undetermined. The CDR3 covers 12 residues. Germline-derived CDR1 and CDR2 are GTSNPN and SVGIG (reference sequence). Between the trimmed V and J ends, which lost 5 bases and 3 bases, there was a span of 10 bases. CDR3 region: CAWLGRDYGYTF. In nucleotides, the CDR3 is TGTGCCTGGTTGGGCCGGGACTATGGCTACACCTTC.

The V and J genes are TRBV27 and TRBJ2-2; D is undetermined. Germline-derived CDR1 and CDR2 are MNHEY and SMNVEV (reference sequence). V gave up 3 bases and J gave up 1 base, with 6 bases separating them. CDR3 length: 14 residues. This CDR3 is CASSFARNTGELFF. The CDR3 region has the DNA TGTGCCAGCAGTTTTGCTCGGAACACCGGGGAGCTGTTTTTT.

The gene calls are TRBV5-4 and TRBJ2-7; TRBD2 matches 7 bases. The CDR3 sequence is 13 residues long. CDR1 is SGHNT, CDR2 YYREEE, per germline (reference sequence). V trimming: 4 bases; J trimming: 5 bases; junction bases outside the gene matches: 6. CDR3 loop: CASSLLAGNEQYF. CDR3 coding DNA: TGTGCCAGCAGCCTTTTAGCGGGCAACGAGCAGTACTTC.

This chain uses TRBV7-9 with TRBJ2-5; D is undetermined. This CDR3 is 12 amino acids long. With 2 bases removed from V and 5 bases from J, the gap between germline ends came to 6 bases. Germline V gives CDR1 SEHNR, CDR2 FQNEAQ (reference sequence). As DNA, the CDR3 is TGTGCCAGCAGCTTAACCAAGGAGACCCAGTACTTC. Translated: CASSLTKETQYF.

This clone was observed a handful of times. V is TRBV11-2 and J is TRBJ2-7; TRBD1 agrees at 7 bases. Unmatched junction bases numbered 9, after V lost 4 bases and J lost 0 bases. This CDR3 region has 16 residues. CDR1 and CDR2 from the germline V gene are SGHAT and FQNNGV. The DNA for the CDR3 is TGTGCCAGCAGCTACCGACAGGGCTTAAGCTCCTACGAGCAGTACTTC. Its translation: CASSYRQGLSSYEQYF.

V and J are TRBV30 and TRBJ1-1; no clear D. Germline assignment: CDR1 GTSNPN and CDR2 SVGIG (reference sequence). The CDR3 totals 14 residues. V gave up 4 bases and J gave up 4 bases, with 16 bases separating them. The CDR3 DNA sequence: TGTGCCTGGACCGTAGTGGGGATGCGCACTGAAGCTTTCTTT. Translation gives CAWTVVGMRTEAFF.

The rearrangement uses TRBV18 and TRBJ2-7, with D unclear. V was clipped by 6 bases and J by 5 bases, with 8 bases between them. The CDR3 has 11 amino acids. From germline, CDR1 is KGHSH and CDR2 LQKENI. The CDR3 sequence is CASSFSNEQYF. CDR3 DNA: TGTGCCAGCTCGTTCTCTAACGAGCAGTACTTC.

In DNA, the CDR3 is TGTGCCACCAGTCAGGGACCATCCACAGATACGCAGTATTTT. It yields the protein CATSQGPSTDTQYF. The rearrangement links TRBV24-1 to TRBJ2-3; TRBD1 or TRBD2 may be the D gene (5 bases each). V was clipped by 6 bases and J by 2 bases, with 11 bases between them. CDR1 and CDR2 (germline): KGHDR, SFDVKD. The length of the CDR3 is 14 residues.